This entry lists 6 T cell receptor beta chains sequenced from one sample in a study of cytomegalovirus exposure and HLA in healthy donors. PCR involved 60 Vbeta and 13 Jbeta primers. Repertoires were generated with immunoSEQ multiplex PCR, while TCRdb's copy carries only in-frame clones and drops some. In the table there are more than 95,000 clones, about 80% of which are singletons. The sequenced sample consisted of PBMCs. These receptors came from a woman aged 35 to 49 in good health and CMV-seronegative.

The V and J genes are TRBV19 and TRBJ1-1, with D unresolved. V was shortened by 3 bases and J by 0 bases, with 11 bases between the two germline ends. From germline, CDR1 is LNHDA and CDR2 SQIVND (reference sequence). The CDR3 spans 15 residues. CDR3: CASSITQRMNTEAFF. The CDR3 DNA follows: TGTGCCAGTAGTATCACCCAGAGGATGAACACTGAAGCTTTCTTT. The variable domain in full, completed from reference TRBV19 and TRBJ1-1, reads DGGITQSPKYLFRKEGQNVTLSCEQNLNHDAMYWYRQDPGQGLRLIYYSQIVNDFQKGDIAEGYSVSREKKESFPLTVTSAQKNPTAFYLCASSITQRMNTEAFFGQGTRLTVV.

The chain is built from TRBV28 and TRBJ1-1; D remains ambiguous. Germline V CDR1 and CDR2: MDHEN, SYDVKM. The CDR3 is 12 residues long. The ends were cut back, 2 bases at V and 3 bases at J, with 4 bases in the middle. CDR3 nucleotide sequence: TGTGCCAGCAGTTTAGAGTACACTGAAGCTTTCTTT. Its protein is CASSLEYTEAFF. Using reference TRBV28 and TRBJ1-1 for the parts outside the CDR3, the full variable domain is DVKVTQSSRYLVKRTGEKVFLECVQDMDHENMFWYRQDPGLGLRLIYFSYDVKMKEKGDIPEGYSVSREKKERFSLILESASTNQTSMYLCASSLEYTEAFFGQGTRLTVV.

The J gene is TRBJ2-3, the V gene TRBV9; D is undetermined. Trimming pared 0 bases from V and 5 bases from J, leaving 7 bases between. The CDR3 covers 13 residues. Germline V gene data show CDR1 as SGDLS and CDR2 as YYNGEE. The CDR3 coding sequence is TGTGCCAGCAGCGTAGCCGTAGAAGATACGCAGTATTTT. It is translated as CASSVAVEDTQYF.

V gene TRBV30 combines with J gene TRBJ1-2, with TRBD1 matching over 8 bases. Germline-derived CDR1 and CDR2 are GTSNPN and SVGIG (reference sequence). The V and J ends lost 6 bases and 0 bases, in that order; junction bases with no gene match: 9. This CDR3 has 15 residues. The CDR3 coding sequence is TGTGCCTGTTTAGAGCAGGGGGCTACTAACTATGGCTACACCTTC. It codes for CACLEQGATNYGYTF.

This chain connects TRBV27 to TRBJ2-1; D perhaps matches TRBD2 (6 bases). The CDR3 totals 17 residues. The germline V and J ends were trimmed by 0 bases and 3 bases, with 15 bases remaining between them. CDR1 is MNHEY and CDR2 is SMNVEV in the germline V gene (reference sequence). This chain's CDR3 is CASSLSAGTALYNEQFF. The CDR3 DNA follows: TGTGCCAGCAGTTTATCGGCGGGAACCGCCCTCTACAATGAGCAGTTCTTC.

This chain uses TRBV7-2 with TRBJ2-7; 10 nucleotides match TRBD1. Trimming took 2 bases from V and 5 from J; bases not matched to a gene: 12. The CDR3 length is 17 residues. The V gene's germline CDR1 is SGHTA and CDR2 FQGNSA. The CDR3 sequence: CASSLIGTGTGVNEQYF. The CDR3 coding sequence is TGTGCCAGCAGCTTAATCGGCACCGGGACAGGGGTGAACGAGCAGTACTTC. The full variable domain, its missing parts supplied by reference TRBV7-2 and TRBJ2-7, is GAGVSQSPSNKVTEKGKDVELRCDPISGHTALYWYRQSLGQGLEFLIYFQGNSAPDKSGLPSDRFSAERTGGSVSTLTIQRTQQEDSAVYLCASSLIGTGTGVNEQYFGPGTRLTVT.